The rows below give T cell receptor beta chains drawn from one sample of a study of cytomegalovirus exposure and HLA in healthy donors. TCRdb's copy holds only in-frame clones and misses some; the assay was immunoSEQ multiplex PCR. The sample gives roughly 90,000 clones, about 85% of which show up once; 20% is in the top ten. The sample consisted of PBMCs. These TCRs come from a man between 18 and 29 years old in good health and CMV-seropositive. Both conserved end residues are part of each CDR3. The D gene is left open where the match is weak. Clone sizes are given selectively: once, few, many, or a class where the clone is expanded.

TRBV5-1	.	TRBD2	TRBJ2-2	TGCGCCAGCAGCTTAGCGGGAGGGTTCACCGGGGAGCTGTTTTTT	CASSLAGGFTGELFF
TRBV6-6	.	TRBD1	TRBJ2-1	TGTGCCAGCAGTTATGGGACAGGGGGCGACGATGAGCAGTTCTTC	CASSYGTGGDDEQFF
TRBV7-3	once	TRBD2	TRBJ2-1	TGTGCCAGCAGCCCCATACCCATAGCGGGAAGTGAGCAGTTCTTC	CASSPIPIAGSEQFF
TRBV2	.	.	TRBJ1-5	TGTGCCAGCAGTGAGTTTAGGGGGGGAGGGAATCAGCCCCAGCATTTT	CASSEFRGGGNQPQHF
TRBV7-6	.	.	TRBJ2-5	TGTGCCAGCAGCCTAAACCCCCGGGGAGTTCGAGAGACCCAGTACTTC	CASSLNPRGVRETQYF
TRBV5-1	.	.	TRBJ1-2	TGCGCCAGCAGCTCGGGGGGCGGCAACTCCTATGGCTACACCTTC	CASSSGGGNSYGYTF
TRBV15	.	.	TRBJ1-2	TGTGCCACCAGCTCCGGCTATGGCTACACCTTC	CATSSGYGYTF
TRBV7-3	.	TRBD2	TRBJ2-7	TGTGCCAGCAGCTTACTAGCGGGAGGCGAGCAGTACTTC	CASSLLAGGEQYF
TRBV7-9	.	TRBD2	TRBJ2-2	TGTGCCAGCAGCCCGCGGGAGTTAGGCCCTCCGGCCGGGGAGCTGTTTTTT	CASSPRELGPPAGELFF
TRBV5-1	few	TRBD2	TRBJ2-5	TGCGCCAGCGCTAGCGGGATTATTGAGGAGGAGACCCAGTACTTC	CASASGIIEEETQYF
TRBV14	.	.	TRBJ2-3	TGTGCCAGCAGCCCGTACAGGGTTTCGGGCACAGATACGCAGTATTTT	CASSPYRVSGTDTQYF
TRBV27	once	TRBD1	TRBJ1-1	TGTGCCAGCAGTTCCGGGACAGGGGGCGCGTCTACTGAAGCTTTCTTT	CASSSGTGGASTEAFF
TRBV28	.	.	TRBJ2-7	TGTGCCAGCACCGCCGTGGGGGCCGAGCAGTACTTC	CASTAVGAEQYF
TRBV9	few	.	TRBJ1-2	TGTGCCAGCAGCGTAGCGGGGGGCTATGGCTACACCTTC	CASSVAGGYGYTF
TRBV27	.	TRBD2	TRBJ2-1	TGTGCCAGCAGTTTTTTCCCCCCCCCTAGCGGGAGGGCCGGTGAGCAGTTCTTC	CASSFFPPPSGRAGEQFF
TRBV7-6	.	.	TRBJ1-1	TGTGCCAGCAGCCTGGGGGCCCTATACACTGAAGCTTTCTTT	CASSLGALYTEAFF
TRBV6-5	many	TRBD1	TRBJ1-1	TGTGCCAGCAGGACAGGGCCGAACACTGAAGCTTTCTTT	CASRTGPNTEAFF
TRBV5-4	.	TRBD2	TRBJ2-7	TGTGCCAGCTCATCTACCGGACTAGCGGGCGAGCAGTACTTC	CASSSTGLAGEQYF
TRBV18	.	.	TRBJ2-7	TGTGCCAGCTCACCCGGGCAGGGCCACTCCTACGAGCAGTACTTC	CASSPGQGHSYEQYF
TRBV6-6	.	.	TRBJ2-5	TGTGCCAGCAGACAGGGAGAGACCCAGTACTTC	CASRQGETQYF
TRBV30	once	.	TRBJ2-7	TGTGCCTGGAGCAAGGGGGATCCCCTCTCTACTGGAGAGCAGTACTTC	CAWSKGDPLSTGEQYF
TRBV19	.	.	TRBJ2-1	TGTGCCAGTAGTATCCTCCCAGGGTACAATGAGCAGTTCTTC	CASSILPGYNEQFF
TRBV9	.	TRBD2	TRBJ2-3	TGTGCCAGCAGCGTAGGGGTTAGCGGGGCGAGAGATACGCAGTATTTT	CASSVGVSGARDTQYF
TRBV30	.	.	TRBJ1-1	TGTGCCTGGAAATCCCACGGGACAGAAGCTTTCTTT	CAWKSHGTEAFF
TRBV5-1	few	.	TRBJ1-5	TGCGCCAGCAGCTTGACGGGATTAGGAAGCAATCAGCCCCAGCATTTT	CASSLTGLGSNQPQHF
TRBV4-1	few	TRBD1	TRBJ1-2	TGCGCCAGCAGCCAAGCAGTGGGACAGCGCTATGGCTACACCTTC	CASSQAVGQRYGYTF
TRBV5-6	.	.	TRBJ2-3	TGTGCCAGCAGCTTTCGGGAGACAGATACGCAGTATTTT	CASSFRETDTQYF
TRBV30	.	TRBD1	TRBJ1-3	TGTGCCTGGAGTGACTCACGGGGACAGGTCCTCTCTGGAAACACCATATATTTT	CAWSDSRGQVLSGNTIYF
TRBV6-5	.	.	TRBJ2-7	TGTGCCAGCAGTTACGACATGAAGACCTACGAGCAGTACTTC	CASSYDMKTYEQYF
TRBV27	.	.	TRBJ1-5	TGTGCCAGCAGTTTAAGAGCTACCTACAATCAGCCCCAGCATTTT	CASSLRATYNQPQHF
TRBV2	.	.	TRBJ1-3	TGTGCCAGCAGTGATCTAAGAGGGGGAAACACCATATATTTT	CASSDLRGGNTIYF
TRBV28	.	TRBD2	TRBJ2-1	TGTGCCAGCAGTTCTCGGACTAGGGTGGCTCATGAGCAGTTCTTC	CASSSRTRVAHEQFF
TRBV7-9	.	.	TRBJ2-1	TGTGCCAGCAGCTTAGGTCAGATTAACAATGAGCAGTTCTTC	CASSLGQINNEQFF
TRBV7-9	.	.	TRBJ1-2	TGTGCCAGCAGCTTAATCTCGACAGAAGGCTACACCTTC	CASSLISTEGYTF
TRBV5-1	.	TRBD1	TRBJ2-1	TGCGCCAGCAAACGGACAGGCATCTCCTACAATGAGCAGTTCTTC	CASKRTGISYNEQFF
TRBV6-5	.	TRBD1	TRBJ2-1	TGTGCCAGCAGCCCGGACAGGAGCTCCTACAATGAGCAGTTCTTC	CASSPDRSSYNEQFF
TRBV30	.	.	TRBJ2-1	TGTGCCCGACTGGGACTCAACAATGAGCAGTTCTTC	CARLGLNNEQFF
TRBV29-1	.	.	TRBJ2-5	TGCAGCGTTGAAGAGACCGGGGCCCAGTACTTC	CSVEETGAQYF
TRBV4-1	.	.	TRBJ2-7	TGCGCCAGCAGCCAAGGACTGCCAAACACCTACGAGCAGTACTTC	CASSQGLPNTYEQYF
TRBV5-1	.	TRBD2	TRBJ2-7	TGCGCCAGCAGCTTACTAGCGGGGTATTCCTACGAGCAGTACTTC	CASSLLAGYSYEQYF
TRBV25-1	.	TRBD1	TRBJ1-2	TGTGCCAGCAGGGGACAGGGCTATGGCTACACCTTC	CASRGQGYGYTF
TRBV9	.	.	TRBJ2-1	TGTGCCAGCAGTACTCCAAGGAGTTGGTCCTACAATGAGCAGTTCTTC	CASSTPRSWSYNEQFF
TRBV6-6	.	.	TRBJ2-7	TGTGCCAGCAGTTACTCGGCGGAAAACTACGAGCAGTACTTC	CASSYSAENYEQYF
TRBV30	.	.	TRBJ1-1	TGTGCCTGGAGTGTAGTCGCAGGTAACACTGAAGCTTTCTTT	CAWSVVAGNTEAFF
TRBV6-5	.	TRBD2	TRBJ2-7	TGTGCCAGCAGCGGACTAGCGGGAGCGGGGGAGCAGTACTTC	CASSGLAGAGEQYF
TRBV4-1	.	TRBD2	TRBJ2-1	TGCGCCAGCAGCCAAGAAAGGGGCGGGAGAAGAAGGAACAATGAGCAGTTCTTC	CASSQERGGRRRNNEQFF
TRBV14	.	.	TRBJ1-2	TGTGCCAGCAGCCAAGCGGGGGGTACTTATATGGGTACCAGGTACACCTTC	CASSQAGGTYMGTRYTF
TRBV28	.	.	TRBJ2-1	TGTGCCAGCAGTCTCCCCCCGGGGGATTGTCAGTTCTTC	CASSLPPGDCQFF
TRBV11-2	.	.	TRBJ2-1	TGTGCCAGCAGCTTAGAAAGCCTCTCAGGCAATGAGCAGTTCTTC	CASSLESLSGNEQFF
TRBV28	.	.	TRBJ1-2	TGTGCCAGCGCAAGCAACTATGGCTACACCTTC	CASASNYGYTF
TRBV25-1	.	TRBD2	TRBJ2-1	TGTGCCAGCAGGGGACTAGCGGAGTACAATGAGCAGTTCTTC	CASRGLAEYNEQFF
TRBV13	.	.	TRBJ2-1	TGTGCCAGCAGCCAAGTCCTGGCTAGCGCGCTACGTTCCGCTGAGCAGTTCTTC	CASSQVLASALRSAEQFF
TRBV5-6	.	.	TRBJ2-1	TGTGCCAGCAGCCTGGACACAAACAATGAGCAGTTCTTC	CASSLDTNNEQFF